The clone carrying this T cell receptor beta chain was observed a handful of times. The sample is drawn from a study of blood T cells in healthy people across ages. Primed by a sample-barcoded 5' primer and a J-beta primer mix, a second PCR proceeded for roughly 6 to 12 cycles. TCRdb re-analysed the 5' RACE reads in MiXCR, keeping a single row per CDR3 protein. The sample yields about 1.1 million distinct CDR3 sequences, around two fifths seen once. With 5 bases removed from V and 5 bases from J, the gap between germline ends came to 15 bases. CDR3 size: 14 residues. Looked up from germline, CDR1 is MNHEY and CDR2 is SVGEGT.

Material: blood. The TCR was taken from a man younger than 30 in good health. V is TRBV6-2 or TRBV6-3 and J is TRBJ1-2; D not certain. The CDR3 region has the DNA TGTGCCAGCAGTGAATCTCCGGCAGAGTATGGCTACACCTTC. The encoded protein is CASSESPAEYGYTF.